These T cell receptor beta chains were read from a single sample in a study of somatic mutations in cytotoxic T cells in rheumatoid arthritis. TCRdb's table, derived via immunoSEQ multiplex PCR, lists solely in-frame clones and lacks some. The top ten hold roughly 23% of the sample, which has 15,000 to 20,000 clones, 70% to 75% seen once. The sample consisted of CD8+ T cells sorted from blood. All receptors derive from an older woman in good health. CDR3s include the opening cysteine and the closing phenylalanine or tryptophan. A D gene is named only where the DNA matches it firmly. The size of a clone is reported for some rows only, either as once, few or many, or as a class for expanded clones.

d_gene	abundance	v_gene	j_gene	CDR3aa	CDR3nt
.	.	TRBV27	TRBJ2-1	CASGGGTGGDEQFF	TGTGCCAGCGGGGGCGGCACGGGAGGAGATGAGCAGTTCTTC
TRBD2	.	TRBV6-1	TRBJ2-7	CASMGGGVWEQYF	TGTGCCAGCATGGGCGGGGGGGTCTGGGAGCAGTACTTC
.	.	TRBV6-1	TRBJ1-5	CASTESPTAQPQHF	TGTGCCAGCACCGAGAGCCCCACGGCCCAGCCCCAGCATTTT
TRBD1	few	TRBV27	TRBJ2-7	CASSMGTGLSYEQYF	TGTGCCAGCAGTATGGGGACAGGGCTCTCCTACGAGCAGTACTTC
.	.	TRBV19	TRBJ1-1	CASMGGGTEAFF	TGTGCCAGTATGGGTGGGGGCACTGAAGCTTTCTTT
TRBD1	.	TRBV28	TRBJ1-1	CASKDRGSSDAFF	TGTGCCAGCAAGGACAGGGGCAGTTCAGACGCTTTCTTT
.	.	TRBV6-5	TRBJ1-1	CASSYSGGGDTEAFF	TGTGCCAGCAGTTACTCGGGTGGGGGAGACACTGAAGCTTTCTTT
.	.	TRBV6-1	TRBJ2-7	CASSGGLDYEQYF	TGTGCCAGCAGTGGGGGTCTCGACTACGAGCAGTACTTC
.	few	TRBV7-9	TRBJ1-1	CASSPPPNTEAFF	TGTGCCAGCAGCCCTCCACCGAACACTGAAGCTTTCTTT
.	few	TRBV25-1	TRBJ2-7	CASSDREASYEQYF	TGTGCCAGCAGTGACAGGGAAGCATCGTACGAGCAGTACTTC
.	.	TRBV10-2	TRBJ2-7	CASSGVGRYF	TGCGCCAGCAGTGGGGTGGGAAGGTACTTC
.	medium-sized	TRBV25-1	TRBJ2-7	CASSESRVPYEQYF	TGTGCCAGCAGTGAATCCCGGGTACCCTACGAGCAGTACTTC
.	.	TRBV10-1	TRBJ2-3	CASSEGGLAQRGDTQYF	TGCGCCAGCAGTGAAGGCGGGCTAGCCCAACGGGGAGATACGCAGTATTTT
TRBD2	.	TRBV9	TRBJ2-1	CASSVASGRLDEQFF	TGTGCCAGCAGCGTAGCTAGCGGGAGACTGGATGAGCAGTTCTTC
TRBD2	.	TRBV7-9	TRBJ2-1	CASSLLAGGVNEQFF	TGTGCCAGCAGCTTATTAGCGGGAGGTGTAAATGAGCAGTTCTTC
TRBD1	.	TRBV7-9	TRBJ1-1	CASSAEGTGDGEAFF	TGTGCCAGCAGCGCCGAGGGGACAGGGGACGGTGAAGCTTTCTTT
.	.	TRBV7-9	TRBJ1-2	CASSLNGASGYTF	TGTGCCAGCAGCTTAAACGGGGCGAGCGGCTACACCTTC
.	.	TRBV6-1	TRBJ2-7	CASSEAAIYEQYF	TGTGCCAGCAGTGAAGCGGCCATATACGAGCAGTACTTC
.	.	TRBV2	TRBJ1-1	CASSAGALGAWGTEAFF	TGTGCCAGCAGCGCCGGGGCTTTAGGGGCCTGGGGCACTGAAGCTTTCTTT
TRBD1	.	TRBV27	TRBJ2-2	CASSRTGRELFF	TGTGCCAGCAGCAGGACAGGTCGGGAGCTGTTTTTT
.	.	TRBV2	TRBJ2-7	CASSESGSYEQYF	TGTGCCAGCAGTGAGTCGGGCTCCTACGAGCAGTACTTC
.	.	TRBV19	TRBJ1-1	CASSMSGYTEAFF	TGTGCCAGTAGTATGAGCGGTTACACTGAAGCTTTCTTT
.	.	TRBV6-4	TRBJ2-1	CASSDSKGGTDEQFF	TGTGCCAGCAGTGACTCGAAGGGGGGGACCGATGAGCAGTTCTTC
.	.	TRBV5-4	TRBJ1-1	CASSFVGEATEAFF	TGTGCCAGCAGCTTCGTTGGGGAGGCCACTGAAGCTTTCTTT